This is a list of T cell receptor beta chains from one sample in a study of blood T cell repertoires in COVID-19. Profiling relied on immunoSEQ multiplex PCR, and the TCRdb table lists in-frame clones only, not all of them. The sample carries 210,000 or so clones, 80% recorded once. Sequencing was carried out using PBMCs or T cells enriched from blood (not recorded which). The receptors derive from a woman between 40 and 55 years old with acute COVID-19. The CDR3 runs from the conserved cysteine through the conserved F or W. D genes are given only for firm matches. For some rows the clone size is stated as once, few or many, or as a class when expanded; others skip it.

clone_size: -; j_call: TRBJ1-2; v_call: TRBV19; d_call: TRBD1; cdr3_nt: TGTGCCAGTAGTACCACGGGACAGGGGGCCGGGGGCTACACCTTC; cdr3_aa: CASSTTGQGAGGYTF
clone_size: -; j_call: TRBJ1-4; v_call: TRBV6-5; d_call: -; cdr3_nt: TGTGCCAGCAGTTACTTGGCAGCAACTAATGAAAAACTGTTTTTT; cdr3_aa: CASSYLAATNEKLFF
clone_size: -; j_call: TRBJ2-2; v_call: TRBV6-5; d_call: TRBD2; cdr3_nt: TGTGCCAGCGGTCGGGGGGGCCTCACCGGGGAGCTGTTTTTT; cdr3_aa: CASGRGGLTGELFF
clone_size: -; j_call: TRBJ2-5; v_call: TRBV11-1; d_call: TRBD2; cdr3_nt: TGTGCCAGCAGGGTAGCGGGAGCAGAGACCCAGTACTTC; cdr3_aa: CASRVAGAETQYF
clone_size: -; j_call: TRBJ2-2; v_call: TRBV6-5; d_call: -; cdr3_nt: TGTGCCAGCAGTTACCCCGGACAGACCGGCAGGCTGTTTTTT; cdr3_aa: CASSYPGQTGRLFF
clone_size: -; j_call: TRBJ1-4; v_call: TRBV30; d_call: TRBD1; cdr3_nt: TGTGCCTGGAGTGGGACAGGCGAAAAACTGTTTTTT; cdr3_aa: CAWSGTGEKLFF
clone_size: -; j_call: TRBJ1-1; v_call: TRBV7-6; d_call: -; cdr3_nt: TGTGCCAGCAGCTTAGCATCCTCAGGGCAGGGCACTGAAGCTTTCTTT; cdr3_aa: CASSLASSGQGTEAFF
clone_size: -; j_call: TRBJ2-1; v_call: TRBV27; d_call: TRBD2; cdr3_nt: TGTGCCAGCAGACGAGCGGGGGGCCTGCAGGAGCAGTTCTTC; cdr3_aa: CASRRAGGLQEQFF
clone_size: -; j_call: TRBJ1-1; v_call: TRBV6-5; d_call: -; cdr3_nt: TGTGCCAGCAGTTTCGGTGAGGCCACTGAAGCTTTCTTT; cdr3_aa: CASSFGEATEAFF
clone_size: -; j_call: TRBJ2-1; v_call: TRBV18; d_call: TRBD2; cdr3_nt: TGTGCCAGCTCACCACGTCTAGCGGGGATAAGCTCCTACAATGAGCAGTTCTTC; cdr3_aa: CASSPRLAGISSYNEQFF
clone_size: -; j_call: TRBJ2-1; v_call: TRBV18; d_call: TRBD1; cdr3_nt: TGTGCCAGCTCACCATGGGCAGGGGGAAATGAGCAGTTCTTC; cdr3_aa: CASSPWAGGNEQFF
clone_size: -; j_call: TRBJ2-7; v_call: TRBV10-3; d_call: -; cdr3_nt: TGTGCCATCAGTGAAGTGGAGCGGTCCTACGAGCAGTACTTC; cdr3_aa: CAISEVERSYEQYF
clone_size: -; j_call: TRBJ2-7; v_call: TRBV5-1; d_call: TRBD1; cdr3_nt: TGCGCCAGCAGTGACAGGGTGGGAGTCTACGAGCAGTACTTC; cdr3_aa: CASSDRVGVYEQYF
clone_size: -; j_call: TRBJ1-2; v_call: TRBV7-2; d_call: TRBD1; cdr3_nt: TGTGCCAGCAGCTTAGTTGTTACCGGGTCAGGGGGAGGCTACACCTTC; cdr3_aa: CASSLVVTGSGGGYTF
clone_size: -; j_call: TRBJ1-1; v_call: TRBV9; d_call: -; cdr3_nt: TGTGCCAGCAGCTTTATCGGGAGCACTGAAGCTTTCTTT; cdr3_aa: CASSFIGSTEAFF
clone_size: once; j_call: TRBJ1-6; v_call: TRBV28; d_call: -; cdr3_nt: TGTGCCAGCAGTTTACACAGGGAGAATTCACCCCTCCACTTT; cdr3_aa: CASSLHRENSPLHF
clone_size: once; j_call: TRBJ2-2; v_call: TRBV28; d_call: TRBD2; cdr3_nt: TGTGCCAGCAGTCCGGGAGGGGTAAACACCGGGGAGCTGTTTTTT; cdr3_aa: CASSPGGVNTGELFF
clone_size: -; j_call: TRBJ2-2; v_call: TRBV5-1; d_call: -; cdr3_nt: TGCGCCAGCAGCTTGGGTCTATCCCCCGGGGAGCTGTTTTTT; cdr3_aa: CASSLGLSPGELFF
clone_size: -; j_call: TRBJ2-2; v_call: TRBV5-1; d_call: -; cdr3_nt: TGCGCCAGCAGCTCCCAGGGGTATACCGGGGAGCTGTTTTTT; cdr3_aa: CASSSQGYTGELFF
clone_size: -; j_call: TRBJ2-5; v_call: TRBV6-5; d_call: -; cdr3_nt: TGTGCCAGCAGTTACTCGAGAGGTCAGAAAGAGACCCAGTACTTC; cdr3_aa: CASSYSRGQKETQYF
clone_size: few; j_call: TRBJ2-1; v_call: TRBV5-1; d_call: TRBD1; cdr3_nt: TGCGCCAGCAGCTTTGGGGTAACAGGGGGCCAAAATGAGCAGTTCTTC; cdr3_aa: CASSFGVTGGQNEQFF
clone_size: -; j_call: TRBJ2-1; v_call: TRBV15; d_call: TRBD1; cdr3_nt: TGTGCCACCAGCAGACTCAGGGGGTCAAGTAATGAGCAGTTCTTC; cdr3_aa: CATSRLRGSSNEQFF
clone_size: -; j_call: TRBJ1-2; v_call: TRBV7-9; d_call: -; cdr3_nt: TGTGCCAGCAGCTTAGCAGGGGGAAATGGCTACACCTTC; cdr3_aa: CASSLAGGNGYTF
clone_size: once; j_call: TRBJ1-1; v_call: TRBV6-5; d_call: -; cdr3_nt: TGTGCCAGCAGTTACTCGAGGTCGAACACTGAAGCTTTCTTT; cdr3_aa: CASSYSRSNTEAFF
clone_size: -; j_call: TRBJ2-7; v_call: TRBV5-6; d_call: TRBD1; cdr3_nt: TGTGCCAGCAGCCAGGACAGGGCCTACGAGCAGTACTTC; cdr3_aa: CASSQDRAYEQYF
clone_size: -; j_call: TRBJ1-2; v_call: TRBV19; d_call: TRBD1; cdr3_nt: TGTGCCAGTAGTATCCTAGGGGTATTACAGGGGGCAAGGAACTATGGCTACACCTTC; cdr3_aa: CASSILGVLQGARNYGYTF
clone_size: -; j_call: TRBJ2-1; v_call: TRBV5-4; d_call: TRBD1; cdr3_nt: TGTGCCAGCAGCCCGGTTTCCCAGGGGGCAAGCAATGAGCAGTTCTTC; cdr3_aa: CASSPVSQGASNEQFF
clone_size: once; j_call: TRBJ1-2; v_call: TRBV27; d_call: TRBD1; cdr3_nt: TGTGCCAGCAGTTTCCTACCGGGACAGGGGGCACATGGCTACACCTTC; cdr3_aa: CASSFLPGQGAHGYTF
clone_size: -; j_call: TRBJ1-4; v_call: TRBV10-3; d_call: TRBD1; cdr3_nt: TGTGCCATCAGTGAGTTGGGACAGTTTGCAACTAATGAAAAACTGTTTTTT; cdr3_aa: CAISELGQFATNEKLFF
clone_size: -; j_call: TRBJ1-5; v_call: TRBV2; d_call: -; cdr3_nt: TGTGCCAGCAGCAACGAGGGGGTCGAGCCCCAGCATTTT; cdr3_aa: CASSNEGVEPQHF
clone_size: -; j_call: TRBJ2-5; v_call: TRBV9; d_call: -; cdr3_nt: TGTGCCAGCAGCGTAGGGACGGGGTTACAGGAGACCCAGTACTTC; cdr3_aa: CASSVGTGLQETQYF
clone_size: -; j_call: TRBJ2-2; v_call: TRBV29-1; d_call: TRBD1; cdr3_nt: TGCAGCGTTGTCCGCCAGTTCGGGACAGGGAGCGGGGAGCTGTTTTTT; cdr3_aa: CSVVRQFGTGSGELFF
clone_size: -; j_call: TRBJ2-7; v_call: TRBV4-2; d_call: -; cdr3_nt: TGTGCCAGCAGCCAAGTAGCGGTTACCTCCTACGAGCAGTACTTC; cdr3_aa: CASSQVAVTSYEQYF
clone_size: once; j_call: TRBJ2-7; v_call: TRBV2; d_call: -; cdr3_nt: TGTGCCACACTGGGCGGAAGGGGCCCCCTCGAGCAGTACTTC; cdr3_aa: CATLGGRGPLEQYF
clone_size: -; j_call: TRBJ1-4; v_call: TRBV30; d_call: TRBD1; cdr3_nt: TGTGCCTGGACCGACAGGGGGTTTGCAAAACTGTTTTTT; cdr3_aa: CAWTDRGFAKLFF
clone_size: -; j_call: TRBJ1-5; v_call: TRBV28; d_call: -; cdr3_nt: TGTGCCAGCAGTTCCACAGGGCACAATCAGCCCCAGCATTTT; cdr3_aa: CASSSTGHNQPQHF